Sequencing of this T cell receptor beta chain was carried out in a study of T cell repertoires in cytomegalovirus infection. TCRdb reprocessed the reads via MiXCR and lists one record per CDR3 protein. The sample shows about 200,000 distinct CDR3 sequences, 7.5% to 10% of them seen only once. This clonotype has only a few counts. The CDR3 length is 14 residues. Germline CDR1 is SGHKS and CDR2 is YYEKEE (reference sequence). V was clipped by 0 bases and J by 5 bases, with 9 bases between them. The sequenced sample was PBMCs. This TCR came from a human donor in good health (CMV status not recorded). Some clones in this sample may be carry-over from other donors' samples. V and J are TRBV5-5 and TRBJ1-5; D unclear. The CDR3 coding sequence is TGTGCCAGCAGCTTGGGCGTAGGCTATCAGCCCCAGCATTTT. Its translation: CASSLGVGYQPQHF.